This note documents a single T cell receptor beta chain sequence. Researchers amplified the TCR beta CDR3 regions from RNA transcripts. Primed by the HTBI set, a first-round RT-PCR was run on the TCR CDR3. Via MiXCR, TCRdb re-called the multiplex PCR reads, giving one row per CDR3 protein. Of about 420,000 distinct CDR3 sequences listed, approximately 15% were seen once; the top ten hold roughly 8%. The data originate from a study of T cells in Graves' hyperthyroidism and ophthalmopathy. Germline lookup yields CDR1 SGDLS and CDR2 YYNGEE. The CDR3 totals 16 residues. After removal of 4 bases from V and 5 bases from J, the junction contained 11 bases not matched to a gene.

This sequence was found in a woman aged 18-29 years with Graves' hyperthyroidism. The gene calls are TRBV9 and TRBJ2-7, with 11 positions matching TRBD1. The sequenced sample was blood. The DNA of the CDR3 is TGTGCCAGCAGCCCTCTTGGGACAGGGGGTCGACACGAGCAGTACTTC. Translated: CASSPLGTGGRHEQYF.